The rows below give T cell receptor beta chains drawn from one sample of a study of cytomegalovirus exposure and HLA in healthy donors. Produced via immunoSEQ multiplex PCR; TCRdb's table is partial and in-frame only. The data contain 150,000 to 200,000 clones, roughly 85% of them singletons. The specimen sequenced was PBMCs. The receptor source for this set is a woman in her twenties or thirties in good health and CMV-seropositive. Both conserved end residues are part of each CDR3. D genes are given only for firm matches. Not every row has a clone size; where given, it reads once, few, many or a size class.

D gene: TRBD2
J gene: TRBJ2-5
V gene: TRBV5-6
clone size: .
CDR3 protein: CASSLSGTETQYF
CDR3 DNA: TGTGCCAGCAGCCTTAGCGGGACGGAGACCCAGTACTTC

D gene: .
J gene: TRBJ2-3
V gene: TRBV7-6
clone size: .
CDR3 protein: CASSSKVDSGSTDTQYF
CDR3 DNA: TGTGCCAGCAGCTCCAAAGTGGACTCGGGATCCACAGATACGCAGTATTTT

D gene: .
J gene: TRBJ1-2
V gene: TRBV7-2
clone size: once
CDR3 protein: CASSLPGLYGYTF
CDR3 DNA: TGTGCCAGCAGCTTACCGGGACTTTATGGCTACACCTTC

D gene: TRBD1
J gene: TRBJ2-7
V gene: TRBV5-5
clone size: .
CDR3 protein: CASSLLTGKDEQYF
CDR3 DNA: TGTGCCAGCAGCCTGCTGACAGGGAAGGACGAGCAGTACTTC

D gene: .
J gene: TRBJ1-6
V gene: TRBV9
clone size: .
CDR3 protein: CASSVARSSESSYNSPLHF
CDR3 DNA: TGTGCCAGCAGCGTAGCTCGTTCGAGCGAAAGCTCCTATAATTCACCCCTCCACTTT

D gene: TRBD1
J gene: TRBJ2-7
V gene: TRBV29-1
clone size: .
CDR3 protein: CSVRTGISYEQYF
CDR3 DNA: TGCAGCGTAAGGACAGGGATCTCCTACGAGCAGTACTTC

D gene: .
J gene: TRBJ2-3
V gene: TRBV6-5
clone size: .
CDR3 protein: CASSYSRLVPDTQYF
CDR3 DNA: TGTGCCAGCAGTTACTCACGACTAGTGCCAGATACGCAGTATTTT

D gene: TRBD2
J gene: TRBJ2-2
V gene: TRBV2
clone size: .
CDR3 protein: CASSGTSPNTGELFF
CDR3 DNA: TGTGCCAGCAGTGGGACTAGCCCGAACACCGGGGAGCTGTTTTTT

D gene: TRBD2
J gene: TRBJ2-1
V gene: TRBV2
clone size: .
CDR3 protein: CASSGGTSGIYNEQFF
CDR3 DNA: TGTGCCAGCAGTGGGGGGACTAGCGGGATCTACAATGAGCAGTTCTTC

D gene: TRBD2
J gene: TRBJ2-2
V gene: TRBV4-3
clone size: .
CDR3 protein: CASSQRGLAGAGELFF
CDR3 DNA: TGCGCCAGCAGCCAGAGGGGACTAGCGGGGGCCGGGGAGCTGTTTTTT